These T cell receptor beta chains were read from a single sample in a study of shared clonotypes between healthy human individuals. Produced via immunoSEQ multiplex PCR; TCRdb's table is partial and in-frame only. The data show around 980,000 clones, with approximately 78% seen just once and more than 0.55% held by the top ten. Sample: memory CD4+ T cells from PBMCs. Source of these receptors: a young man in good health. Some clones in this sample may be carry-over from other donors' samples. The CDR3 runs from the conserved cysteine through the conserved F or W. A D gene is named only where the DNA matches it firmly. A clone size is listed for some rows: how often the clone was seen (once, few, many), or a class if it is expanded.

clone_size j_call d_call v_call cdr3_nt cdr3_aa
once TRBJ2-5 . TRBV10-2 TGCGCCAGCAGCGAAGCGAGAGAGACCCAGTACTTC CASSEARETQYF
. TRBJ1-2 TRBD1 TRBV18 TGTGCCAGCTCACCCGGACAGGTGGCCTATGGCTACACCTTC CASSPGQVAYGYTF
. TRBJ2-5 TRBD1 TRBV27 TGTGCCAGCAGTTTGCACGGGACAGGGGCCATCAGAGAGACCCAGTACTTC CASSLHGTGAIRETQYF
. TRBJ2-7 . TRBV28 TGTGCCAGCAGTTTGACTGGGAGGAATTTCTACGAGCAGTACTTC CASSLTGRNFYEQYF
. TRBJ1-2 . TRBV11-2 TGTGCCAGCAGCCCCAGCGGGGTCGGGGGCTACACCTTC CASSPSGVGGYTF
. TRBJ2-3 . TRBV4-3 TGCGCCAGCAGCCAAAGAAGCGTAGGGACAGATACGCAGTATTTT CASSQRSVGTDTQYF
. TRBJ2-7 TRBD2 TRBV2 TGTGCCAGCGACGTAGCGGGAGGGGGGGAGCAGTACTTC CASDVAGGGEQYF
. TRBJ2-1 . TRBV7-8 TGTGCCAGCAGCTTGCGATCGAGCTCCTACAATGAGCAGTTCTTC CASSLRSSSYNEQFF
. TRBJ2-6 . TRBV11-3 TGTGCCAGCAGCCGTTCGGGGAGCTCTGGGGCCAACGTCCTGACTTTC CASSRSGSSGANVLTF
. TRBJ2-3 TRBD2 TRBV6-5 TGTGCCAGCAGGACTAGCGGGGGACGCACAGATACGCAGTATTTT CASRTSGGRTDTQYF
. TRBJ1-2 TRBD1 TRBV19 TGTGCCAGTACTGGGACAGCTAACTATGGCTACACCTTC CASTGTANYGYTF
. TRBJ2-2 . TRBV2 TGTGCCAGCAGTGGGGGTCTGGTGTCCGGGGAGCTGTTTTTT CASSGGLVSGELFF
. TRBJ2-5 TRBD2 TRBV5-1 TGCGCCAGCAGCTTGGACCCAGCGGGAGCGGGGGAGACCCAGTACTTC CASSLDPAGAGETQYF
. TRBJ1-2 . TRBV6-6 TGTGCCAGCACCACCACCCGGGGGGCCTATGGCTACACCTTC CASTTTRGAYGYTF
once TRBJ1-6 . TRBV19 TGTGCCAGTAGAGGCGGGGGACGGATAAATTCACCCCTCCACTTT CASRGGGRINSPLHF
. TRBJ2-7 TRBD1 TRBV5-1 TGCGCCAGCAGCTTGGCCCCGGGACAGCCCTACGAGCAGTACTTC CASSLAPGQPYEQYF
. TRBJ2-3 . TRBV25-1 TGTGCCAGCAGTGATTCCCTATCTAGCACAGATACGCAGTATTTT CASSDSLSSTDTQYF
. TRBJ2-7 . TRBV28 TGTGCCAGCAGTACATTGCCTAACTACGAGCAGTACTTC CASSTLPNYEQYF
few TRBJ2-3 . TRBV21-1 TGTGCCAGCAGCCCGACTAGCGGGGCGCAGTATTTT CASSPTSGAQYF
. TRBJ1-2 TRBD1 TRBV27 TGTGCCAGCAGTTTATCGCAGGGGGCACGGTATGGCTACACCTTC CASSLSQGARYGYTF
. TRBJ1-5 TRBD1 TRBV7-9 TGTGCCAGCAGCCCGACAGGGCCCAATCAGCCCCAGCATTTT CASSPTGPNQPQHF
. TRBJ2-5 TRBD2 TRBV7-8 TGTGCCAGCAGCTTGAGACTAGCGGGAAACCAAGAGACCCAGTACTTC CASSLRLAGNQETQYF
. TRBJ2-3 . TRBV7-8 TGTGCCAGCAGCTTAGAGCGCGGTAGCACAGATACGCAGTATTTT CASSLERGSTDTQYF
. TRBJ1-1 TRBD1 TRBV27 TGTGCCAGCAGCGGGGACAGGGGGAGAAACACTGAAGCTTTCTTT CASSGDRGRNTEAFF
. TRBJ2-7 TRBD1 TRBV28 TGTGCCAGCACCCCGTATTTGGGACAGGGCTACGAGCAGTACTTC CASTPYLGQGYEQYF
. TRBJ1-1 . TRBV7-9 TGTGCCAGCAGCCAAAAGGACGGGGCTTTCTTT CASSQKDGAFF
. TRBJ1-2 TRBD1 TRBV28 TGTGCCAGCAATGGGCCCGGACAGGGTTATGGCTACACCTTC CASNGPGQGYGYTF
many TRBJ1-2 . TRBV27 TGTGCCAGCAGTCCAAGGGGAAACTATGGCTACACCTTC CASSPRGNYGYTF
. TRBJ2-2 TRBD2 TRBV5-1 TGCGCCAGCAGCTTGGGTAATCGCCTAGCGGGAGGGGAGCTGTTTTTT CASSLGNRLAGGELFF
. TRBJ1-6 . TRBV5-1 TGCGCCAGCAGCTTGGTTTCGAGAGGGAATTCACCCCTCCACTTT CASSLVSRGNSPLHF
many TRBJ1-1 TRBD1 TRBV29-1 TGCAGCGTAAGACAGGGCTGGGGCATGAACACTGAAGCTTTCTTT CSVRQGWGMNTEAFF
. TRBJ2-7 . TRBV18 TGTGCCAGCTCACCACAGGCCGACCGGGAGCAGTACTTC CASSPQADREQYF
. TRBJ1-5 TRBD1 TRBV4-3 TGCGCCAGCAGCCTAACGGACAGGGTCAATCAGCCCCAGCATTTT CASSLTDRVNQPQHF
. TRBJ2-1 TRBD2 TRBV5-4 TGTGCCAGCAGCTTGGGTAGCGGGAGTTTGGGGGCCAATGAGCAGTTCTTC CASSLGSGSLGANEQFF
once TRBJ2-1 TRBD1 TRBV4-1 TGCGCCAGCAGCCAAGGTACAGGGGACACGTACAATGAGCAGTTCTTC CASSQGTGDTYNEQFF
. TRBJ2-7 . TRBV7-2 TGTGCCAGCAGCTTAGAGCCAGGGCCCTACGAGCAGTACTTC CASSLEPGPYEQYF
. TRBJ1-3 . TRBV6-5 TGTGCCAGCAGTTACGGTTACACCATATATTTT CASSYGYTIYF
. TRBJ2-5 . TRBV4-1 TGCGCCAGCAGCCCGACAGGGGCGGGGGTCCAAGAGACCCAGTACTTC CASSPTGAGVQETQYF